This TCR beta chain stems from a study of T cells in Graves' hyperthyroidism and ophthalmopathy. Across the study: Once the initial diagnosis was made, peripheral blood was obtained before any treatment.

Turning to this clonotype: Since a much larger clone is just one base distant, this may be a read error.

Trimming removed 7 bases at V and 3 bases at J, with 15 bases between. The CDR3 length is 14 residues. Per the germline V gene, CDR1 is MDHEN and CDR2 is SYDVKM. RNA transcripts provided the source from which TCR beta CDR3 regions were amplified. HTBI primers drove first-round RT-PCR of the TCR CDR3. TCRdb re-analysed the multiplex PCR reads in MiXCR, keeping a single row per CDR3 protein. The table has about 710,000 distinct CDR3 sequences, about a sixth seen once; the top ten hold around 8.1%. The sequenced sample was blood. The TCR comes from a man aged 18 to 30 with Graves' hyperthyroidism. The chain joins TRBV28 to TRBJ1-1; D ambiguous. The CDR3 nucleotides read TGTGCCAGCAACTACGGGCAGAGGGACACTGAAGCTTTCTTT. Protein: CASNYGQRDTEAFF.